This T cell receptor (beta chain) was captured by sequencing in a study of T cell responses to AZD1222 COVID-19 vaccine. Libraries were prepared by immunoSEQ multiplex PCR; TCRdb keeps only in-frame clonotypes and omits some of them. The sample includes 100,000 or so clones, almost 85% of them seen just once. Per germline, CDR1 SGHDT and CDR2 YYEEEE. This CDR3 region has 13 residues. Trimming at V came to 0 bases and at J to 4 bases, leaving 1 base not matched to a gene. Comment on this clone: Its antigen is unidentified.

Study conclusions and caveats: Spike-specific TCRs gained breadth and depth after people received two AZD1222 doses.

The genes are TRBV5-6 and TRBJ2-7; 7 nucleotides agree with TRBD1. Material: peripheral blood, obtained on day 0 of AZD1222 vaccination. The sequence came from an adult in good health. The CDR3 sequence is CASSLVDRYEQYF. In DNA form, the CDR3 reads TGTGCCAGCAGCTTGGTGGACAGGTACGAGCAGTACTTC. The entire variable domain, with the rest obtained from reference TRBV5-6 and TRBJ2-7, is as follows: DAGVTQSPTHLIKTRGQQVTLRCSPKSGHDTVSWYQQALGQGPQFIFQYYEEEERQRGNFPDRFSGHQFPNYSSELNVNALLLGDSALYLCASSLVDRYEQYFGPGTRLTVT.